The rows below give T cell receptor beta chains drawn from one sample of a study of blood T cell repertoires in COVID-19. Measured with immunoSEQ multiplex PCR; TCRdb has only the in-frame clones, and not every one. This sample carries some 250,000 clones, about four fifths of them seen once, and the ten largest clones take approximately 4%. Sample: peripheral blood. These receptors were collected from a man over 45 with active or convalescent COVID-19. Each CDR3 is given with its conserved first and last residue. Fields, in order: J gene, clone size, V gene, D gene, CDR3 protein, CDR3 DNA. A D gene is named only where the DNA matches it firmly. Clone size is shown for a subset of rows, as once, few, many or a class of expanded clone.

TRBJ2-3 | - | TRBV6-1 | TRBD2 | CASSEWLAGAFSTDTQYF | TGTGCCAGCAGTGAATGGTTAGCGGGGGCCTTTAGCACAGATACGCAGTATTTT
TRBJ1-6 | - | TRBV6-5 | TRBD1 | CASSWLQGSRNSPLHF | TGTGCCAGCAGTTGGTTACAGGGGTCGAGAAACTCACCCCTCCACTTT
TRBJ2-2 | - | TRBV19 | TRBD1 | CATQQGASTGELFF | TGTGCCACCCAACAGGGGGCAAGCACCGGGGAGCTGTTTTTT
TRBJ2-2 | - | TRBV19 | TRBD2 | CASSVLAGATGELFF | TGTGCCAGTAGTGTCCTAGCGGGGGCCACCGGGGAGCTGTTTTTT
TRBJ2-2 | many | TRBV30 | TRBD2 | CAWSSGGASNTGELFF | TGTGCCTGGAGCTCCGGGGGGGCATCGAACACCGGGGAGCTGTTTTTT
TRBJ1-2 | many | TRBV28 | - | CASSALREEIHGYTF | TGTGCCAGCAGTGCCCTTCGGGAGGAGATACATGGCTACACCTTC
TRBJ2-1 | once | TRBV7-9 | TRBD1 | CASSLVGTGEDNEQFF | TGTGCCAGCAGCTTAGTAGGGACAGGGGAGGACAATGAGCAGTTCTTC
TRBJ2-2 | - | TRBV7-9 | TRBD1 | CASGKQGALGELFF | TGTGCCAGCGGTAAACAGGGGGCCCTCGGGGAGCTGTTTTTT
TRBJ1-1 | - | TRBV18 | TRBD1 | CASLARDRGRGDTEAFF | TGTGCCAGCTTAGCCCGGGACAGGGGGAGAGGGGACACTGAAGCTTTCTTT
TRBJ2-2 | - | TRBV5-1 | - | CASSFQGNTGELFF | TGCGCCAGCAGCTTTCAGGGGAACACCGGGGAGCTGTTTTTT
TRBJ2-7 | few | TRBV3-1/TRBV3-2 | TRBD2 | CASSPSGVKQYF | TGTGCCAGCAGCCCTAGCGGGGTGAAGCAGTACTTC
TRBJ1-1 | - | TRBV6-1 | - | CASSEHPAEAFF | TGTGCCAGCAGTGAACACCCGGCTGAAGCTTTCTTT
TRBJ2-1 | - | TRBV20-1 | - | CSASKQGWTYNEQFF | TGCAGTGCTAGTAAGCAGGGATGGACCTACAATGAGCAGTTCTTC
TRBJ2-5 | - | TRBV11-2 | - | CASTLGFQETQYF | TGTGCCAGCACCCTTGGCTTCCAAGAGACCCAGTACTTC
TRBJ1-1 | - | TRBV3-1/TRBV3-2 | - | CASSQVTGPEAFF | TGTGCCAGCAGCCAAGTAACAGGCCCTGAAGCTTTCTTT
TRBJ1-4 | - | TRBV7-2 | TRBD1 | CASSLAARQGNEKLFF | TGTGCCAGCAGTCTTGCTGCGAGACAGGGTAATGAAAAACTGTTTTTT
TRBJ1-4 | - | TRBV2 | TRBD1 | CASSQDRGRSNEKLFF | TGTGCCAGCAGTCAAGACAGGGGGCGTTCTAATGAAAAACTGTTTTTT
TRBJ1-1 | - | TRBV12-5 | - | CASGLAGQIRAFF | TGTGCTAGTGGTTTGGCAGGACAGATAAGGGCTTTCTTT
TRBJ1-1 | - | TRBV7-2 | TRBD1 | CASSHPPGGNTEAFF | TGTGCCAGCAGCCACCCTCCAGGGGGGAACACTGAAGCTTTCTTT
TRBJ1-2 | - | TRBV6-6 | TRBD1 | CASSYSPGQVNGYTF | TGTGCCAGCAGTTACTCGCCGGGACAGGTGAATGGCTACACCTTC
TRBJ2-2 | - | TRBV7-4 | TRBD2 | CASRTSGGEMGTGELFF | TGTGCCTCTCGGACTAGCGGGGGGGAAATGGGCACCGGGGAGCTGTTTTTT
TRBJ1-3 | - | TRBV24-1 | - | CATSDLHDDRGAGNTIYF | TGTGCCACCAGTGATTTGCACGACGACCGGGGGGCAGGAAACACCATATATTTT
TRBJ1-1 | - | TRBV4-3 | - | CASSLLRGAGGNTEAFF | TGCGCCAGCAGCCTCCTCCGGGGGGCCGGCGGGAACACTGAAGCTTTCTTT
TRBJ1-1 | - | TRBV7-8 | - | CASSRGREAFF | TGTGCCAGCAGCCGGGGGCGTGAAGCTTTCTTT
TRBJ2-7 | few | TRBV6-1 | - | CASSESFISYEQYF | TGTGCCAGCAGTGAGAGTTTCATCTCCTACGAGCAGTACTTC
TRBJ2-7 | - | TRBV28 | TRBD1 | CASSIHFTGASSYEQYF | TGTGCCAGCAGTATTCACTTCACAGGGGCCTCCTCCTACGAGCAGTACTTC
TRBJ2-7 | - | TRBV5-4 | TRBD2 | CASSTGLAGGLYEQYF | TGTGCCAGCAGCACCGGACTAGCGGGGGGGCTTTACGAGCAGTACTTC
TRBJ2-5 | - | TRBV19 | - | CASSIDRGLQETQYF | TGTGCCAGTAGTATAGATCGTGGACTCCAAGAGACCCAGTACTTC
TRBJ2-3 | - | TRBV24-1 | TRBD1 | CATSQGQPTTDTQYF | TGTGCCACCAGCCAGGGACAGCCGACCACAGATACGCAGTATTTT
TRBJ1-1 | - | TRBV14 | - | CASSQGQGWAFF | TGTGCCAGCAGCCAAGGGCAGGGGTGGGCTTTCTTT
TRBJ2-7 | - | TRBV6-5 | - | CASSPDRSSYEQYF | TGTGCCAGCAGTCCAGACAGGTCCTCCTACGAGCAGTACTTC
TRBJ2-7 | - | TRBV2 | - | CASSARLLSVEQYF | TGTGCCAGCAGCGCCCGACTTCTCTCGGTCGAGCAGTACTTC
TRBJ2-7 | - | TRBV18 | - | CASSPTGTYSYEQYF | TGTGCCAGCTCACCAACAGGGACCTATTCCTACGAGCAGTACTTC
TRBJ2-7 | once | TRBV29-1 | - | CSVDTGRNEQYF | TGCAGCGTTGATACAGGGCGGAACGAGCAGTACTTC
TRBJ1-2 | - | TRBV28 | TRBD1 | CASRPGQGGYGYTF | TGTGCCAGCAGACCCGGACAGGGGGGATATGGCTACACCTTC
TRBJ2-2 | - | TRBV19 | TRBD2 | CASSIGLANTGELFF | TGTGCCAGTAGTATCGGACTAGCAAACACCGGGGAGCTGTTTTTT
TRBJ1-1 | - | TRBV18 | - | CASSHRDPKAEAFF | TGTGCCAGCTCACACAGGGACCCTAAGGCTGAAGCTTTCTTT
TRBJ2-3 | few | TRBV19 | - | CASSFGTPDTQYF | TGTGCCAGTAGTTTCGGGACTCCAGATACGCAGTATTTT